This is a list of T cell receptor beta chains from one sample in a study of PD-1 blockade in classical Hodgkin lymphoma. Assay used: immunoSEQ multiplex PCR; TCRdb lists only in-frame clones, some missing. The repertoire includes some 19,000 clones, roughly 77% of them detected once, and 2% to 3% sits in the top ten. The sequencing used CD4+ T cells from blood, collected before the fourth cycle of nivolumab. The receptor source for this set is a human donor with classical Hodgkin lymphoma. The CDR3 runs from the conserved cysteine through the conserved F or W. A D gene is named only where the DNA matches it firmly. Clone sizes are given selectively: once, few, many, or a class where the clone is expanded.

d_call,v_call,clone_size,j_call,cdr3_nt,cdr3_aa
.,TRBV7-8,few,TRBJ2-2,TGTGCCAGCAGCTCCCCTCTGGGGGAAGTGAACACCGGGGAGCTGTTTTTT,CASSSPLGEVNTGELFF
.,TRBV18,large,TRBJ1-3,TGTGCCAGCTCACCGGAGACAGGAGGCGGAAACACCATATATTTT,CASSPETGGGNTIYF
TRBD1,TRBV7-6,.,TRBJ1-1,TGTGCCAGCAGCCCCCCGCGACAGGGGAACACTGAAGCTTTCTTT,CASSPPRQGNTEAFF
.,TRBV6-5,.,TRBJ1-2,TGTGCCAGCAGTTACGATCATAACTATGGCTACACCTTC,CASSYDHNYGYTF
TRBD1,TRBV4-1,few,TRBJ1-1,TGCGCCAGCAGCCAGGGGGGACAGGGAGCTTTCTTT,CASSQGGQGAFF
.,TRBV5-4,.,TRBJ2-6,TGTGCCAGCAGCTTGCCTTTTACAGGCTCTGGGGCCAACGTCCTGACTTTC,CASSLPFTGSGANVLTF
.,TRBV5-1,.,TRBJ1-2,TGCGCCAGCAGCTTGTCTTGGGGCAGAGATGGCTACACCTTC,CASSLSWGRDGYTF
TRBD1,TRBV9,.,TRBJ1-2,TGTGCCAGCAGCAGGACAGGGGATGGCTACACCTTC,CASSRTGDGYTF
.,TRBV5-1,once,TRBJ2-2,TGCGCCAGCAGCGGCCAGTCCCCCGGGGAGCTGTTTTTT,CASSGQSPGELFF
TRBD1,TRBV7-8,.,TRBJ2-7,TGTGCCAGCAGGGACTACAGGGGGCGCGAAGGATGGCAGTACTTC,CASRDYRGREGWQYF
.,TRBV10-3,.,TRBJ1-2,TGTGCCATCTCCCAAGCTAACTATGGCTACACCTTC,CAISQANYGYTF
.,TRBV15,.,TRBJ1-1,TGTGCCACCAGCAGAGATTACACAGAAGCTTTCTTT,CATSRDYTEAFF
.,TRBV15,once,TRBJ2-4,TGTGCCACCAGCCAACTTCTAGTTCAGGAAAACATTCAGTACTTC,CATSQLLVQENIQYF
.,TRBV30,.,TRBJ1-5,TGTGCCTGGGCCAGGGGTAATCAGCCCCAGCATTTT,CAWARGNQPQHF
.,TRBV5-5,.,TRBJ2-2,TGTGCCAGCAGCCATAGCTCCGGGGAGCTGTTTTTT,CASSHSSGELFF
.,TRBV4-3,once,TRBJ1-5,TGCGCCAGCAGCCAAGACACCAGGACAGATAGCAATCAGCCCCAGCATTTT,CASSQDTRTDSNQPQHF
.,TRBV6-1,few,TRBJ1-3,TGTGCCAGCAGTGAACCGCGACTCTCTGGAAACACCATATATTTT,CASSEPRLSGNTIYF
.,TRBV27,.,TRBJ2-7,TGTGCCAGCAGTGCCTCCGGGGCCTCCTACGAGCAGTACTTC,CASSASGASYEQYF
.,TRBV18,.,TRBJ2-1,TGTGCCAGCTCACCTGGCAGGGAAACCTACAATGAGCAGTTCTTC,CASSPGRETYNEQFF
.,TRBV6-5,.,TRBJ1-5,TGTGCCAGCAGGGACACCCTCAATCAGCCCCAGCATTTT,CASRDTLNQPQHF
.,TRBV5-5,.,TRBJ2-5,TGTGCCAGCAGCTCGACAGGACGGGAGACCCAGTACTTC,CASSSTGRETQYF
.,TRBV2,.,TRBJ1-3,TGTGCCAGCAGTGTTCAGGGGATTTCTGGAAACACCATATATTTT,CASSVQGISGNTIYF
.,TRBV23-1,.,TRBJ2-1,TGCGCCAGCAGTCCTAACATCATGAACAGGATAATAAATTACAATGAGCAGTTCTTC,CASSPNIMNRIINYNEQFF
TRBD2,TRBV13,.,TRBJ2-2,TGTGCCAGCAGCCGCCGACTAGCGGAAAACACCGGGGAGCTGTTTTTT,CASSRRLAENTGELFF
.,TRBV4-2,.,TRBJ1-3,TGTGCCAGCAGCCAAGATCAAATTACGGGACGCATCTCTGGAAACACCATATATTTT,CASSQDQITGRISGNTIYF
.,TRBV5-1,.,TRBJ2-7,TGCGCCAGCAGCTCCCATGGCGAGGGCGAGCAGTACTTC,CASSSHGEGEQYF
TRBD1,TRBV5-4,.,TRBJ2-7,TGTGCCAGCCTCAGCTTGGTCGCAGGGGGTAATTCCGAGCAGTACTTC,CASLSLVAGGNSEQYF
TRBD2,TRBV4-2,once,TRBJ2-7,TGTGCCAGCAGCCAAGCAAATCTAGCGGGATACGAGCAGTACTTC,CASSQANLAGYEQYF
.,TRBV28,.,TRBJ1-1,TGTGCCAGCAGTTTACCCCTCGGGGGCTTCACTGAAGCTTTCTTT,CASSLPLGGFTEAFF
.,TRBV5-4,.,TRBJ1-6,TGTGCCAGCAGCCTGTCGAGCTCCTATAATTCACCCCTCCACTTT,CASSLSSSYNSPLHF
.,TRBV19,few,TRBJ1-1,TGTGCCAGTAGACGGGGGCAGTCTGAAGCTTTCTTT,CASRRGQSEAFF
.,TRBV18,.,TRBJ1-1,TGTGCCAGCTCACCAAGGGGTGTCAGGGATACTGAAGCTTTCTTT,CASSPRGVRDTEAFF
TRBD1,TRBV6-1,.,TRBJ1-3,TGTGCCAGCAGTAAGGACAGGAGCTCTGGAAACACCATATATTTT,CASSKDRSSGNTIYF
TRBD2,TRBV7-2,.,TRBJ2-3,TGTGCCAGCAGCTTATTAGCGGGATCGGTTAAAACAGATACGCAGTATTTT,CASSLLAGSVKTDTQYF
.,TRBV29-1,.,TRBJ2-2,TGCAGCGTGGATACAGGGAACACCGGGGAGCTGTTTTTT,CSVDTGNTGELFF
.,TRBV6-6,.,TRBJ2-1,TGTGCCAGCAGTTACTCGTCCGGAAGCTCCTACAATGAGCAGTTCTTC,CASSYSSGSSYNEQFF
.,TRBV11-3,.,TRBJ1-1,TGTGCCAGCAGCTTACTGTTTCGAACTGAAGCTTTCTTT,CASSLLFRTEAFF
.,TRBV6-1,.,TRBJ2-6,TGTGCCAGCAGTCCCCGCTGGGCCAACGTCCTGACTTTC,CASSPRWANVLTF
.,TRBV6-5,.,TRBJ1-6,TGTGCCAGCAGTTACTCATCAGGGGTCGATTCACCCCTCCACTTT,CASSYSSGVDSPLHF
TRBD1,TRBV6-5,.,TRBJ1-1,TGTGCCAGCAGGGGAAGACAGGGGGCAAACACTGAAGCTTTCTTT,CASRGRQGANTEAFF
.,TRBV7-9,.,TRBJ2-5,TGTGCCGGACGACAGAGCGAGACCCAGTACTTC,CAGRQSETQYF
TRBD1,TRBV28,once,TRBJ1-2,TGTGCCAGCAGAACGGGACAGGGTTATGGCTACACCTTC,CASRTGQGYGYTF
.,TRBV18,.,TRBJ1-6,TGTGCCAGCTCACCAAGCGCCTTCCGGGCCAGGTCACCCCTCCACTTT,CASSPSAFRARSPLHF
.,TRBV5-5,.,TRBJ2-1,TGTGCCAGCAGCCGACAGAGGGGTAGCTACAATGAGCAGTTCTTC,CASSRQRGSYNEQFF
.,TRBV18,.,TRBJ2-7,TGTGCCAGCTCACCTCTGACAGCTTCCTACGAGCAGTACTTC,CASSPLTASYEQYF
TRBD1,TRBV11-1,few,TRBJ1-1,TGTGCCAGCAGATCTTACAGGGGGGACACTGAAGCTTTCTTT,CASRSYRGDTEAFF
TRBD1,TRBV28,.,TRBJ1-3,TGTGCCAGCAGCTCTCAGGGGGCTGGAAACACCATATATTTT,CASSSQGAGNTIYF
.,TRBV7-3,few,TRBJ1-2,TGTGCCAGCAGCGAGTTGGTAGGGGTTGGTGGCTACACCTTC,CASSELVGVGGYTF
.,TRBV28,.,TRBJ2-4,TGTGCCAGCATCGCCGGCGGGGCCAAAAACATTCAGTACTTC,CASIAGGAKNIQYF
TRBD1,TRBV7-2,.,TRBJ2-1,TGTGCCAGCAGCCTGGGACAGGGCTCCTACAATGAGCAGTTCTTC,CASSLGQGSYNEQFF
.,TRBV30,.,TRBJ1-5,TGTGCCTGGAGTGTAAACAGAAATCAGCCCCAGCATTTT,CAWSVNRNQPQHF
.,TRBV2,.,TRBJ2-2,TGTGCCAGCAGTGAGGGGGCGAACACCGGGGAGCTGTTTTTT,CASSEGANTGELFF
.,TRBV19,.,TRBJ1-6,TGTGCCAGTGGAAGTCAGGGTAATTCACCCCTCCACTTT,CASGSQGNSPLHF
.,TRBV21-1,.,TRBJ2-7,TGTGCCAGCAGTGAGGGGACGGTTTCCTACGAGCAGTACTTC,CASSEGTVSYEQYF
.,TRBV30,few,TRBJ1-2,TGTGCCTGGAGTGATTTCGGAATCTATGGCTACACCTTC,CAWSDFGIYGYTF
.,TRBV10-3,.,TRBJ2-3,TGTGCCCTAGCCGGGAGTAACGCAGATACGCAGTATTTT,CALAGSNADTQYF
TRBD1,TRBV29-1,once,TRBJ2-3,TGCAGCGTTCGGGACAGGGGCGGCACAGATACGCAGTATTTT,CSVRDRGGTDTQYF